This T cell receptor (beta chain) derives from a study of CD8 T cells in Susac syndrome. After extraction with the RNeasy kit, roughly 0.5 to 1 ug of the RNA was reverse transcribed using random hexamers. TCRdb reanalysed the immunoSEQ multiplex PCR reads using MiXCR and keeps one entry per CDR3 protein. The top ten clones hold 0.5% to 0.6% of a sample with approximately 70,000 distinct CDR3 sequences, about 94% of them seen once. The CDR3 spans 15 residues. Germline CDR1 and CDR2: ENHRY and SYGVKD. The V gene lost 3 bases and the J gene lost 0 bases, with 10 bases spanning the gap. This sequence originates from a human donor with multiple sclerosis. V usage is TRBV10-3 and J usage is TRBJ2-3; D not resolved. The specimen sequenced was CD8+ T cells from PBMCs. CDR3 DNA sequence: TGTGCCATCAGTGACCCGTTCTCTAGCACAGATACGCAGTATTTT. Encoded protein: CAISDPFSSTDTQYF.